This entry is about one T cell receptor (beta chain). This sample stems from a study of OX40 agonist ivuxolimab in advanced cancers. Per germline, CDR1 LGHNA and CDR2 YSLEER. The CDR3 contains 16 residues. Trimming left V 3 bases short and J 0 bases short, with 12 bases between. Data came from immunoSEQ multiplex PCR; TCRdb stores just in-frame clones and leaves some out. The data contain nearly 85,000 clones, approximately 86% of them singletons. This chain uses TRBV4-3 with TRBJ2-1; the D gene is possibly TRBD1 (6 bases). The receptor's source is an adult with an advanced solid tumor such as melanoma, head and neck, liver or kidney cancer. The sample consisted of CD4+ or CD8+ T cells sorted from blood, taken in a trial of the OX40 agonist ivuxolimab. DNA for the CDR3: TGCGCCAGCAGCCACGGACAGCTGGGCTCCTACAATGAGCAGTTCTTC. Amino acid sequence: CASSHGQLGSYNEQFF.